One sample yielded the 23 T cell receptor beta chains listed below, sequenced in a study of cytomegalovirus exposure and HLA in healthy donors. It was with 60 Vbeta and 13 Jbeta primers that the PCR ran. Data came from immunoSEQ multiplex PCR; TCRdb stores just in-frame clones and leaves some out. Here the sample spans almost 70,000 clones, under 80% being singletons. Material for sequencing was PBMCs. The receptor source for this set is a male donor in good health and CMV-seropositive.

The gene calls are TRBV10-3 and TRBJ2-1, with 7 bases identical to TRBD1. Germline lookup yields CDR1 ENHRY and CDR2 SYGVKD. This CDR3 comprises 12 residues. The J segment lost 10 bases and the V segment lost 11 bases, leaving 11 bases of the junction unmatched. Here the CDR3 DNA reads TGTGCCGGAAGCAATACAGGGGACGAGCAGTTCTTC. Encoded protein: CAGSNTGDEQFF.

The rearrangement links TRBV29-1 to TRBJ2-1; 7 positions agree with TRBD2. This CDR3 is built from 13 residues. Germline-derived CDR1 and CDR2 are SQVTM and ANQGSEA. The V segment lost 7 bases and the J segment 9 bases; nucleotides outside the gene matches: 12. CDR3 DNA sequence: TGCAGCGAGTCCGGGACTATAAGGGCTGAGCAGTTCTTC. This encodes CSESGTIRAEQFF.

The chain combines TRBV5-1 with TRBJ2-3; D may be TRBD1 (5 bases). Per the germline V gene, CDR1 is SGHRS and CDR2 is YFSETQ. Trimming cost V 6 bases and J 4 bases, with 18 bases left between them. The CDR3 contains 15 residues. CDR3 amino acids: CASTSTQGSPDTQYF. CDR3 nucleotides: TGCGCCAGCACCTCGACGCAGGGATCTCCAGATACGCAGTATTTT.

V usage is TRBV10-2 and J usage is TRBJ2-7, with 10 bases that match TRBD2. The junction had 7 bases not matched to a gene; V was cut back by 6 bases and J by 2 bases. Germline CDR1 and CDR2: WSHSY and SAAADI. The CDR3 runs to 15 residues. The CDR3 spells CASRTGLAATYEQYF. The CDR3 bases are TGCGCCAGCAGAACAGGACTAGCGGCTACCTACGAGCAGTACTTC.

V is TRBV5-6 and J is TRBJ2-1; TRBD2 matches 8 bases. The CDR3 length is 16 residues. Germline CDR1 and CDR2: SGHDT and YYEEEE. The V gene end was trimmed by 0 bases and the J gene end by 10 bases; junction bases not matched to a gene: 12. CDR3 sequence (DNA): TGTGCCAGCAGCTTGGACTCAGCGGGGGTGGCTTTCGAGCAGTTCTTC. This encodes CASSLDSAGVAFEQFF.

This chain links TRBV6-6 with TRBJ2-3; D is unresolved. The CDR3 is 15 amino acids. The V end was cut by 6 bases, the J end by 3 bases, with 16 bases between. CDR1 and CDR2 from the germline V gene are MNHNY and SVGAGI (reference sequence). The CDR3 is CASSILAPRTDTQYF. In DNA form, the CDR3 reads TGTGCCAGCAGCATACTGGCGCCGAGGACAGATACGCAGTATTTT.

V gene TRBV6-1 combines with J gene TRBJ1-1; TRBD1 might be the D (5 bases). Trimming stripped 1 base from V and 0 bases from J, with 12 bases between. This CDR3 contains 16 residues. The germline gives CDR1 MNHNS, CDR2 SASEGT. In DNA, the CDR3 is TGTGCCAGCAGTGAAGGGGTGACAGCCGTGAACACTGAAGCTTTCTTT. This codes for CASSEGVTAVNTEAFF.

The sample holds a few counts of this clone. The CDR3 is CASSPPGGRYTDTQYF. DNA for the CDR3: TGTGCCAGCAGCCCTCCTGGCGGGAGATATACAGATACGCAGTATTTT. This chain connects TRBV5-5 to TRBJ2-3, with TRBD2 matching over 7 bases. Germline CDR1 and CDR2: SGHKS and YYEKEE (reference sequence). The CDR3 extends over 16 amino acids. V shed 4 bases, J shed 3 bases, and the junction held 11 bases outside the gene matches.

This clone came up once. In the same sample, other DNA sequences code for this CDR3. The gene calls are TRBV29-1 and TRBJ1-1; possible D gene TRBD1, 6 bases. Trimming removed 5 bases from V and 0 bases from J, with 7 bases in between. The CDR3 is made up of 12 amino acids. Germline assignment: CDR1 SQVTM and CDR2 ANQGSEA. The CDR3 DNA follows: TGCAGCGTTAGGGGGTTGAACACTGAAGCTTTCTTT. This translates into CSVRGLNTEAFF. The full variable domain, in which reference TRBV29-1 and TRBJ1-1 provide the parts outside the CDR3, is SAVISQKPSRDICQRGTSLTIQCQVDSQVTMMFWYRQQPGQSLTLIATANQGSEATYESGFVIDKFPISRPNLTFSTLTVSNMSPEDSSIYLCSVRGLNTEAFFGQGTRLTVV.

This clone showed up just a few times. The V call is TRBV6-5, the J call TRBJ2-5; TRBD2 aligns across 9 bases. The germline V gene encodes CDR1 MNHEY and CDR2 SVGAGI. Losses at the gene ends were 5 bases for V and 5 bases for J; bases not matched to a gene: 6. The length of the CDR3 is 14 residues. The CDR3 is CASSPGTSMETQYF. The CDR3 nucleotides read TGTGCCAGCAGTCCCGGGACTAGCATGGAGACCCAGTACTTC.

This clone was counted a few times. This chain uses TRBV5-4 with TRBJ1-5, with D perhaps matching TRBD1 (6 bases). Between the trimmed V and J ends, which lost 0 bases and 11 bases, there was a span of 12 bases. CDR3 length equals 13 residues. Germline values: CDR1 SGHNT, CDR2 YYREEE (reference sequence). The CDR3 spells CASSLEVTGAQHF. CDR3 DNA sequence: TGTGCCAGCAGCTTGGAGGTGACAGGCGCCCAGCATTTT.

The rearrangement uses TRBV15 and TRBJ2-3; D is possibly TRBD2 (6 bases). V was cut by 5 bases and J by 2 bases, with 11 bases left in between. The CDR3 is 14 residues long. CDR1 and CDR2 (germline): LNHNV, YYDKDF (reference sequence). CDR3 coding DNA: TGTGCCACCAGCGTCGGGAGAACCACAGATACGCAGTATTTT. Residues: CATSVGRTTDTQYF.

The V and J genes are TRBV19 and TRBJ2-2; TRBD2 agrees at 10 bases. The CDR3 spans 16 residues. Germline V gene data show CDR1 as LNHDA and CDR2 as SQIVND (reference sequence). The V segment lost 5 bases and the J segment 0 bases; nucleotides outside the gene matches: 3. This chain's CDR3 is CASSRTSGTNTGELFF. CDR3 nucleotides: TGTGCCAGTAGTCGGACTAGCGGTACGAACACCGGGGAGCTGTTTTTT.

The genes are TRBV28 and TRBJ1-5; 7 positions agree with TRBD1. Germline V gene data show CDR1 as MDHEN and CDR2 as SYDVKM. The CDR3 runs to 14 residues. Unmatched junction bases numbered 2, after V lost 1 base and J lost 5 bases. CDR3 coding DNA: TGTGCCAGCAGTTTATCAGGACAGGATCAGCCCCAGCATTTT. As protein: CASSLSGQDQPQHF.

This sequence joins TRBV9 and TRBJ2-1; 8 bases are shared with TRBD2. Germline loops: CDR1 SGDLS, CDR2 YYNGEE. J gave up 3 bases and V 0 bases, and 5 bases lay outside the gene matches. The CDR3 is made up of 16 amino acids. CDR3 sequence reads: CASSVVAGTLYNEQFF. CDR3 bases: TGTGCCAGCAGCGTAGTAGCGGGGACTCTCTACAATGAGCAGTTCTTC.

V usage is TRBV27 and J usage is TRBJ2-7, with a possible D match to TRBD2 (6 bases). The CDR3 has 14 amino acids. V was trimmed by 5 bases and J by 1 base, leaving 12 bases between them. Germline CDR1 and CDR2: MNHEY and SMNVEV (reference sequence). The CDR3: CASSPGLISYEQYF. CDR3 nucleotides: TGTGCCAGCAGTCCGGGACTGATTTCCTACGAGCAGTACTTC.

CDR3 residues: CASSSGTGSYNEQFF. The CDR3 coding sequence is TGTGCCAGCAGCTCGGGGACAGGATCCTACAATGAGCAGTTCTTC. The chain links TRBV5-4 to TRBJ2-1, with TRBD1 matching over 8 bases. V gave up 3 bases and J gave up 1 base; unmatched junction bases: 3. The CDR3 contains 15 residues. Germline CDR1 is SGHNT and CDR2 is YYREEE (reference sequence).

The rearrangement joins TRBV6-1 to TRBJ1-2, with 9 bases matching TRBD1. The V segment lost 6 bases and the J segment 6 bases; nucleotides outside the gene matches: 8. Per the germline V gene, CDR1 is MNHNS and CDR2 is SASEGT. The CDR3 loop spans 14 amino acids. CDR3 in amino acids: CASRGDRAVDGYTF. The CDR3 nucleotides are TGTGCCAGCAGGGGGGACAGGGCGGTGGATGGCTACACCTTC.

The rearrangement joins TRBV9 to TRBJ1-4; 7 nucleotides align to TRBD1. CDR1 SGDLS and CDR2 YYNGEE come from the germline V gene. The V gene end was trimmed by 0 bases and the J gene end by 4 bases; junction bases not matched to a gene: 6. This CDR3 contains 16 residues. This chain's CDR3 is CASSVASGQSNEKLFF. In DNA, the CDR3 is TGTGCCAGCAGCGTAGCGTCGGGACAGAGTAATGAAAAACTGTTTTTT.

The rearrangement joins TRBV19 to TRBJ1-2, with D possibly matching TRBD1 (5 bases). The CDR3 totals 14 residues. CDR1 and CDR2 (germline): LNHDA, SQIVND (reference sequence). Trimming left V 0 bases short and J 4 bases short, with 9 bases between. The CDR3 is CASSIEIQVYGYTF. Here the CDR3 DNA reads TGTGCCAGTAGTATAGAGATACAGGTCTATGGCTACACCTTC.

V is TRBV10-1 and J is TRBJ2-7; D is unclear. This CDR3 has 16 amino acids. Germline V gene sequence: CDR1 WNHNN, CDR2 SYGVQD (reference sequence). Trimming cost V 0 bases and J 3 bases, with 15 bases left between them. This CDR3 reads CASSESHIVRLYEQYF. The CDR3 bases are TGCGCCAGCAGTGAGTCTCATATAGTTCGCCTCTACGAGCAGTACTTC.

CDR3 in amino acids: CASSLSRSSGGIQFF. The DNA for the CDR3 is TGTGCCAGCAGCTTAAGCCGCTCTAGCGGGGGGATCCAGTTCTTC. The rearrangement links TRBV11-2 to TRBJ2-1, with 11 bases lining up with TRBD2. The trim removed 2 bases at V and 13 bases at J, leaving 10 bases unmatched. The germline V gene has CDR1 SGHAT and CDR2 FQNNGV. CDR3 length equals 15 residues. The full variable domain, its missing parts supplied by reference TRBV11-2 and TRBJ2-1, is EAGVAQSPRYKIIEKRQSVAFWCNPISGHATLYWYQQILGQGPKLLIQFQNNGVVDDSQLPKDRFSAERLKGVDSTLKIQPAKLEDSAVYLCASSLSRSSGGIQFFGPGTRLTVL.

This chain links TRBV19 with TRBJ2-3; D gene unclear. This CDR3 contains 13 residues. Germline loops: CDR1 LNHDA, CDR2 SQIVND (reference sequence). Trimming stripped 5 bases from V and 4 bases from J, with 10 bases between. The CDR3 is CASSSLGPDTQYF. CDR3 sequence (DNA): TGTGCCAGTAGTTCTCTAGGTCCAGATACGCAGTATTTT.